This entry lists 30 T cell receptor beta chains sequenced from one sample in a study of CD8+ T cells in alopecia areata. In each case, RNA was isolated and then reverse transcribed into cDNA as the sequencing template. Data came from immunoSEQ multiplex PCR; TCRdb stores just in-frame clones and leaves some out. In the table there are approximately 180,000 clones, approximately 53% of which are singletons. The treatment here: oral pan-JAK inhibitor, 5-10 mg twice daily. The source was CD8+ T cells sorted from blood, collected at week 24, from a patient treated with tofacitinib. The source is a human donor with alopecia areata.

The J gene is TRBJ2-2, the V gene TRBV25-1; 8 bases map to TRBD1. V dropped 6 bases and J dropped 7; count of bases not matched to a gene: 7. This CDR3 has 14 amino acids. Germline lookup yields CDR1 MGHDK and CDR2 SYGVNS. CDR3 nucleotide sequence: TGTGCCAGCAGCCTACAGGGGGGTGGCGGGGAGCTGTTTTTT. This sequence encodes CASSLQGGGGELFF.

This clone appeared a few times. CDR3 amino acids: CASSSQITTGGFTEAFF. The CDR3 nucleotides are TGCGCCAGCAGTTCCCAGATTACGACAGGGGGCTTCACTGAAGCTTTCTTT. The chain has TRBV23-1 and TRBJ1-1; 10 positions match TRBD1. TRBV23-1 has ORF status, its function being uncertain. The CDR3 contains 17 residues. V trimming: 5 bases; J trimming: 4 bases; junction bases outside the gene matches: 13.

This clone was seen a handful of times. V usage is TRBV25-1 and J usage is TRBJ2-7, with D perhaps matching TRBD2 (6 bases). V was trimmed by 2 bases and J by 3 bases, leaving 20 bases between them. CDR3 length equals 17 residues. Germline loops: CDR1 MGHDK, CDR2 SYGVNS. CDR3 sequence reads: CASSEEVGEDPFYEQYF. CDR3 DNA sequence: TGTGCCAGCAGTGAAGAGGTAGGGGAGGATCCGTTCTACGAGCAGTACTTC.

The J gene is TRBJ1-2, the V gene TRBV14; D gene unclear. Germline V lookup: CDR1 SGHDN, CDR2 FVKESK. The ends were cut back, 1 base at V and 6 bases at J, with 9 bases in the middle. This CDR3 has 13 amino acids. The CDR3 region is CASSQVGWHGYTF. The CDR3 DNA reads as TGTGCCAGCAGCCAAGTAGGGTGGCATGGCTACACCTTC.

The CDR3 bases are TGCAGCGTCGACAGGGGAATCTATGGCTACACCTTC. Translating it yields CSVDRGIYGYTF. The J gene is TRBJ1-2, the V gene TRBV29-1, with 8 bases that match TRBD1. V lost 6 bases to trimming and J lost 4 bases; unmatched junction nucleotides: 4. From germline, CDR1 is SQVTM and CDR2 ANQGSEA. This CDR3 has 12 amino acids.

V and J are TRBV27 and TRBJ1-1; D is ambiguous. Germline lookup yields CDR1 MNHEY and CDR2 SMNVEV (reference sequence). The CDR3 runs to 14 residues. Trimming cost V 3 bases and J 5 bases, with 13 bases left between them. The CDR3 nucleotides are TGTGCCAGCAGTTTTAGATTGGCGGGGACTGAAGCTTTCTTT. Its translation is CASSFRLAGTEAFF.

This clone was observed a few times. The chain recombines TRBV4-3 with TRBJ1-1; D may be TRBD1 (5 bases). V lost 0 bases, J lost 1 base, and 9 bases lay in between. This CDR3 has 15 residues. Per germline, CDR1 LGHNA and CDR2 YSLEER. DNA for the CDR3: TGCGCCAGCAGCCAAGATCGGGGCAGGAACACTGAAGCTTTCTTT. It yields the protein CASSQDRGRNTEAFF.

This clone was detected once. The chain uses TRBV15 and TRBJ2-1, with a possible D match to TRBD1 (5 bases). CDR1 is LNHNV and CDR2 is YYDKDF in the germline V gene (reference sequence). CDR3 length: 15 amino acids. The V end lost 8 bases, the J end lost 4 bases, and 18 bases lay between the germline ends. In DNA form, the CDR3 reads TGTGCCACCGAACCACAGGATCAGATGTACAATGAGCAGTTCTTC. This codes for CATEPQDQMYNEQFF.

The chain uses TRBV18 and TRBJ2-5, with 8 nucleotides matching TRBD2. Trimming removed 0 bases from V and 3 bases from J; junction bases left unmatched: 9. CDR1 is KGHSH and CDR2 is LQKENI in the germline V gene. The CDR3 loop spans 17 amino acids. The CDR3 protein is CASSPPLETSEEETQYF. Written as DNA, the CDR3 is TGTGCCAGCTCACCACCGCTGGAGACTAGCGAAGAAGAGACCCAGTACTTC.

This chain joins TRBV9 and TRBJ1-1, with TRBD1 identical over 10 bases. J lost 12 bases, V lost 2 bases, and 4 bases had no gene match. Germline CDR1 reads SGDLS; CDR2 reads YYNGEE. CDR3 length: 12 residues. The CDR3 region is CASSVPGQGTFF. CDR3 nucleotides: TGTGCCAGCAGCGTTCCGGGACAGGGGACTTTCTTT.

This clone came up a few times. This chain joins TRBV6-6 and TRBJ2-7; D possibly corresponds to TRBD2 (5 bases). The germline V gene has CDR1 MNHNY and CDR2 SVGAGI (reference sequence). The CDR3 length is 12 residues. V lost 7 bases, J lost 2 bases, and 9 bases lay in between. CDR3 sequence (DNA): TGTGCCAGCACTCCGGGAACCTACGAGCAGTACTTC. This gives the protein CASTPGTYEQYF.

This clone was observed at least ten times. V usage is TRBV7-9 and J usage is TRBJ2-7; 8 bases align to TRBD1. CDR1 and CDR2 from the germline V gene are SEHNR and FQNEAQ (reference sequence). The CDR3 consists of 13 residues. The V segment lost 4 bases and the J segment 5 bases; nucleotides outside the gene matches: 4. The chain's CDR3 is CASSWGQADEQYF. CDR3 bases: TGTGCCAGCAGCTGGGGACAGGCGGACGAGCAGTACTTC. The whole variable domain, filled in from reference TRBV7-9 and TRBJ2-7, reads DTGVSQNPRHKITKRGQNVTFRCDPISEHNRLYWYRQTLGQGPEFLTYFQNEAQLEKSRLLSDRFSAERPKGSFSTLEIQRTEQGDSAMYLCASSWGQADEQYFGPGTRLTVT.

The chain has TRBV5-6 and TRBJ2-1, with D maybe TRBD2 (6 bases). The V gene's germline CDR1 is SGHDT and CDR2 YYEEEE. The CDR3 sequence is 13 residues long. The germline V and J ends were trimmed by 0 bases and 8 bases, with 9 bases remaining between them. CDR3 coding DNA: TGTGCCAGCAGCTTGGAAAGGGACTATGAGCAGTTCTTC. This sequence encodes CASSLERDYEQFF.

The rearrangement links TRBV25-1 to TRBJ2-1; D is tentatively TRBD1 or TRBD2 (5 bases each). Germline values: CDR1 MGHDK, CDR2 SYGVNS. The CDR3 is made up of 14 amino acids. Deletions cut 7 bases from V and 7 bases from J, with 17 bases between. Here the CDR3 DNA reads TGTGCCAGCACCTCAGGCAGGGACGGGAATGAGCAGTTCTTC. It specifies CASTSGRDGNEQFF.

The chain recombines TRBV7-2 with TRBJ1-5; 11 positions agree with TRBD1. The CDR3 has 15 residues. The germline V gene has CDR1 SGHTA and CDR2 FQGNSA. V shed 4 bases and J 5 bases; nucleotides not matched to a gene: 4. The CDR3 loop reads CASSWTGGEYQPQHF. CDR3 DNA sequence: TGTGCCAGCAGCTGGACAGGGGGCGAGTATCAGCCCCAGCATTTT.

This clone was observed a handful of times. CDR3 in DNA: TGTGCCAGCAGCACGGTTGGAGGGGGCTTCACAGATACGCAGTATTTT. Encoded protein: CASSTVGGGFTDTQYF. This chain joins TRBV11-2 and TRBJ2-3, with a weak D call TRBD1 (7 bases). V gave up 5 bases and J gave up 2 bases, with 17 bases separating them. The CDR3 sequence is 16 residues long. Germline CDR1 is SGHAT and CDR2 is FQNNGV.

This clone was found a few times. The J gene is TRBJ1-1, the V gene TRBV30; 7 nucleotides align to TRBD1. The CDR3 extends over 12 amino acids. Germline V CDR1 and CDR2: GTSNPN, SVGIG (reference sequence). V trimming: 5 bases; J trimming: 1 base; junction bases outside the gene matches: 1. The CDR3 DNA is TGTGCCTGGGGACAGGCGAACACTGAAGCTTTCTTT. This encodes CAWGQANTEAFF.

This clone was seen a few times. This rearrangement joins TRBV27 to TRBJ1-6; a weak D match, TRBD1 (5 bases). V shed 2 bases and J shed 6 bases, with 11 bases lying between them. Germline V gene sequence: CDR1 MNHEY, CDR2 SMNVEV (reference sequence). This CDR3 is 15 amino acids long. The CDR3 reads CASSLGPGANSPLHF. CDR3 coding DNA: TGTGCCAGCAGTTTAGGCCCCGGGGCTAATTCACCCCTCCACTTT.

The rearrangement uses TRBV7-9 and TRBJ1-4, with TRBD1 identical over 8 bases. The J segment lost 5 bases and the V segment lost 5 bases, leaving 7 bases of the junction unmatched. CDR1 is SEHNR and CDR2 is FQNEAQ in the germline V gene (reference sequence). The CDR3 consists of 15 residues. CDR3 sequence (DNA): TGTGCCAGCAGCCGGCAGCAGGGGGCGAATGAAAAACTGTTTTTT. It encodes CASSRQQGANEKLFF.

The J gene is TRBJ2-5, the V gene TRBV7-6; possible D gene TRBD2, 6 bases. The V end lost 5 bases, the J end lost 1 base, and 11 bases lay between the germline ends. The V gene's germline CDR1 is SGHVS and CDR2 FNYEAQ. CDR3 size: 14 residues. The CDR3 DNA reads as TGTGCCAGCAGCGCATACGGGGGCCAAGAGACCCAGTACTTC. Its translation: CASSAYGGQETQYF.

The J gene is TRBJ2-6, the V gene TRBV6-6; either TRBD1 or TRBD2 may fit D (5 bases each). Deletions cut 10 bases from V and 0 bases from J, with 16 bases between. Germline V lookup: CDR1 MNHNY, CDR2 SVGAGI (reference sequence). The CDR3 is made up of 16 amino acids. The CDR3 DNA reads TGTGCCACCCATTCCCGGGGCCTCTCTGGGGCCAACGTCCTGACTTTC. The encoded protein is CATHSRGLSGANVLTF.

The chain uses TRBV30 and TRBJ1-5, with a possible D match to TRBD1 (5 bases). From germline, CDR1 is GTSNPN and CDR2 SVGIG (reference sequence). Trimming removed 2 bases from V and 4 bases from J, with 12 bases in between. The CDR3 has 14 residues. The CDR3 sequence is CAWSRGRGNQPQHF. The CDR3 DNA reads TGTGCCTGGAGTCGGGGGAGGGGTAATCAGCCCCAGCATTTT. Full variable domain (missing parts from reference TRBV30 and TRBJ1-5): SQTIHQWPATLVQPVGSPLSLECTVEGTSNPNLYWYRQAAGRGLQLLFYSVGIGQISSEVPQNLSASRPQDRQFILSSKKLLLSDSGFYLCAWSRGRGNQPQHFGDGTRLSIL.

The genes are TRBV30 and TRBJ2-7, with D possibly matching TRBD1 (6 bases). CDR1 and CDR2 (germline): GTSNPN, SVGIG (reference sequence). The CDR3 is 15 amino acids. V lost 4 bases and J 0 bases, leaving 16 bases between the germline ends. CDR3 in amino acids: CAWKPGQRASYEQYF. Here the CDR3 DNA reads TGTGCCTGGAAACCCGGACAGCGCGCCTCCTACGAGCAGTACTTC.

J is TRBJ2-3 and V is TRBV4-1; TRBD1 matches at 7 bases. This CDR3 spans 16 amino acids. Germline CDR1 is MGHRA and CDR2 is YSYEKL. V dropped 4 bases and J dropped 5; count of bases not matched to a gene: 12. The CDR3 spells CASSLTDREVGDTQYF. CDR3 DNA: TGCGCCAGCAGCCTAACTGACAGGGAAGTTGGAGATACGCAGTATTTT.

This clone was detected only a few times. The J gene is TRBJ2-3, the V gene TRBV4-3; D call uncertain. The germline V and J ends were trimmed by 2 bases and 0 bases, with 3 bases remaining between them. This CDR3 has 13 residues. The germline CDR1 and CDR2 sequences are LGHNA and YSLEER. CDR3 nucleotide sequence: TGCGCCAGCAGCCAATCTAGCACAGATACGCAGTATTTT. It is translated as CASSQSSTDTQYF.

This clone was observed a handful of times. This rearrangement joins TRBV4-1 to TRBJ1-4; D ambiguous. Germline V gives CDR1 MGHRA, CDR2 YSYEKL. The CDR3 contains 16 residues. The V end was cut by 0 bases, the J end by 5 bases, with 13 bases between. CDR3 bases: TGCGCCAGCAGCCAAGAAGTGGGCTCCTACAATGAAAAACTGTTTTTT. Protein sequence: CASSQEVGSYNEKLFF.

V gene TRBV13 combines with J gene TRBJ1-1, with unresolved D. The CDR3 spans 13 residues. Per the germline V gene, CDR1 is PRHDT and CDR2 is FYEKMQ (reference sequence). V lost 7 bases and J 0 bases, leaving 9 bases between the germline ends. The CDR3 loop reads CASTSLMNTEAFF. In DNA form, the CDR3 reads TGTGCCAGCACAAGTCTCATGAACACTGAAGCTTTCTTT.

This chain joins TRBV7-8 and TRBJ2-7; TRBD1 might be the D (6 bases). The ends were cut back, 3 bases at V and 4 bases at J, with 13 bases in the middle. The CDR3 contains 14 residues. CDR1 SGHVS and CDR2 FQNEAQ come from the germline V gene. This CDR3 reads CASSLDSAGYEQYF. The CDR3 DNA follows: TGTGCCAGCAGCTTGGACAGTGCGGGTTACGAGCAGTACTTC.

This clone occurred a few times. V usage is TRBV29-1 and J usage is TRBJ1-1, with TRBD1 matching over 11 bases. This CDR3 is 13 amino acids long. The V segment lost 4 bases and the J segment 4 bases; nucleotides outside the gene matches: 2. Germline CDR1 reads SQVTM; CDR2 reads ANQGSEA. The CDR3 DNA is TGCAGCGTTGGGGACAGGGGGTTCACTGAAGCTTTCTTT. Its translation is CSVGDRGFTEAFF.

The V call is TRBV5-6, the J call TRBJ1-5; no reliable D call. The germline gives CDR1 SGHDT, CDR2 YYEEEE. Trimming removed 3 bases from V and 6 bases from J, with 13 bases in between. The CDR3 totals 14 residues. The CDR3, as DNA: TGTGCCAGCAGCTCGAACCGTCAAACTCAGCCCCAGCATTTT. It yields the protein CASSSNRQTQPQHF.